The entry that follows covers one T cell receptor beta chain sequence. Its target is unknown. One end of the junction fails to match germline, which may point to a read error. This entry is derived from a study of response to subunit inactivated influenza vaccine. Findings and limits, study-wide: The authors offered the suggestion that each seasonal influenza vaccination recruits few new T cells.

The CDR3 covers 14 residues. TCRdb re-called the RT-PCR reads through MiXCR, storing one row per CDR3 protein. In the table there are 600,000 to 850,000 distinct CDR3 sequences, 12% to 15% of which are singletons. The sequence came from a man aged 50-59 years who received an inactivated influenza vaccine. The source was PBMCs from blood, collected around two weeks before vaccination. J is TRBJ2-7 and V is TRBV12-3 or TRBV12-4; the D gene is possibly TRBD1 (5 bases). CDR3 in amino acids: CASSFYSGSSEQYF. CDR3 sequence (DNA): TGTGCCAGCAGTTTTTATTCAGGGTCCTCCGAGCAGTACTTC.